These 26 T cell receptor beta chains originate from one sample sequenced in a study of blood T cells in healthy people across ages. Through a sample-barcoded 5' primer and a J-beta primer mix, a second PCR was run for roughly 7 to 11 cycles. TCRdb re-derived calls from the 5' RACE reads in MiXCR, one entry per CDR3 protein. The repertoire holds about 1.8 million distinct CDR3 sequences, with roughly 52% as singletons. Sequencing was performed on blood. These TCRs come from a woman aged 40 to 50 in good health.

V usage is TRBV6-1 and J usage is TRBJ2-4; no clear D gene. V lost 4 bases and J lost 0, with 4 bases in between. This CDR3 is 13 amino acids long. The germline CDR1 and CDR2 sequences are MNHNS and SASEGT. As DNA, the CDR3 is TGTGCCAGCAGTGGGATAGCCAAAAACATTCAGTACTTC. It codes for CASSGIAKNIQYF.

A few counts support this clonotype. V usage is TRBV27 and J usage is TRBJ2-7; D is possibly TRBD1 or TRBD2 (6 bases each). The CDR3 has 17 residues. Germline CDR1 reads MNHEY; CDR2 reads SMNVEV (reference sequence). V lost 0 bases to trimming and J lost 7 bases, with 22 bases between them. In DNA form, the CDR3 reads TGTGCCAGCAGTTTATCGCTACTGCGGGACACCGCCGTGGAGCAGTACTTC. It specifies CASSLSLLRDTAVEQYF.

The chain combines TRBV24-1 with TRBJ2-3; 8 positions agree with TRBD1. CDR3 length: 14 amino acids. Germline values: CDR1 KGHDR, CDR2 SFDVKD. V trimming: 5 bases; J trimming: 6 bases; junction bases outside the gene matches: 6. The CDR3 sequence is CATSVGQGIDTQYF. Written as DNA, the CDR3 is TGTGCCACCAGTGTTGGACAGGGTATTGATACGCAGTATTTT.

V gene TRBV4-3 combines with J gene TRBJ2-7; weak D call: TRBD1 (6 bases). The V gene lost 3 bases and the J gene lost 0 bases, with 12 bases spanning the gap. Looked up from germline, CDR1 is LGHNA and CDR2 is YSLEER. The CDR3 is made up of 15 amino acids. CDR3 residues: CASSQHGTPSYEQYF. The CDR3 DNA is TGCGCCAGCAGCCAGCACGGGACACCCTCCTACGAGCAGTACTTC.

The V and J genes are TRBV6-6 and TRBJ2-1; 7 bases map to TRBD2. Trimming cost V 0 bases and J 7 bases; bases outside gene matches: 9. The CDR3 totals 16 residues. CDR1 and CDR2 (germline): MNHNY, SVGAGI (reference sequence). CDR3 region: CASSYSRRGSTNEQFF. CDR3 sequence (DNA): TGTGCCAGCAGTTACTCACGGCGGGGGAGTACAAATGAGCAGTTCTTC.

This chain uses TRBV7-8 with TRBJ1-4; 9 positions agree with TRBD1. CDR3 length: 15 residues. V lost 3 bases to trimming and J lost 7 bases; unmatched junction nucleotides: 6. Germline V gene lookup returns CDR1 SGHVS and CDR2 FQNEAQ. CDR3 sequence (DNA): TGTGCCAGCAGCTTGGACAGGGGAAGCTTTGAAAAACTGTTTTTT. This sequence encodes CASSLDRGSFEKLFF.

This clonotype was counted a few times. The chain links TRBV25-1 to TRBJ2-7; the D gene is possibly TRBD2 (6 bases). This CDR3 has 15 amino acids. Germline assignment: CDR1 MGHDK and CDR2 SYGVNS. The V and J ends lost 1 base and 0 bases respectively, with 10 bases between them. CDR3 residues: CASSESGVSSYEQYF. CDR3 nucleotides: TGTGCCAGCAGTGAATCGGGGGTAAGCTCCTACGAGCAGTACTTC.

The chain employs TRBV28 and TRBJ2-1, with D tentatively TRBD1 (7 bases). This CDR3 contains 16 residues. Trimming shortened V by 5 bases and J by 9 bases, and 23 bases separated the two germline ends. The V gene's germline CDR1 is MDHEN and CDR2 SYDVKM. The DNA for the CDR3 is TGTGCCAGCAGTCCAAGTACAGGGGAGGATATCGGTGAGCAGTTCTTC. Translation: CASSPSTGEDIGEQFF.

The gene calls are TRBV11-2 and TRBJ2-1, with D perhaps TRBD1 (6 bases). Per germline, CDR1 SGHAT and CDR2 FQNNGV. Trimming took off 0 bases at V and 10 bases at J, with 19 bases between the two ends. The CDR3 is 16 residues long. The CDR3 DNA sequence: TGTGCCAGCAGCTTAGAGACAGGCATCCTAGGGACGGAGCAGTTCTTC. Its translation is CASSLETGILGTEQFF.

Written as DNA, the CDR3 is TGTGCCAGCAGTTACGGAGGGGCCCCAGAGGAAAAACTGTTTTTT. This sequence encodes CASSYGGAPEEKLFF. This chain joins TRBV6-5 and TRBJ1-4; possible D gene TRBD1, 5 bases. Germline CDR1 MNHEY, CDR2 SVGAGI. This CDR3 comprises 15 residues. V was pared by 2 bases and J by 8 bases, with 15 bases between.

The chain links TRBV20-1 to TRBJ2-7; TRBD1 matches at 9 bases. The CDR3 covers 15 residues. With V trimmed by 5 bases and J by 0 bases, 8 bases remained unmatched. Looked up from germline, CDR1 is DFQATT and CDR2 is SNEGSKA (reference sequence). The CDR3 region has the DNA TGCAGTGCTCCCGGGACAGGGATCGGCTCCTACGAGCAGTACTTC. Its protein is CSAPGTGIGSYEQYF.

This clonotype was counted only a few times. This chain connects TRBV7-2 to TRBJ2-5, with D tentatively TRBD1 (8 bases). V was cut by 5 bases and J by 2 bases, with 15 bases left in between. From germline, CDR1 is SGHTA and CDR2 FQGNSA. The CDR3 length is 15 residues. The CDR3 loop is CASSHDRGGQETQYF. CDR3 DNA: TGTGCCAGCAGCCATGACAGGGGAGGGCAAGAGACCCAGTACTTC. Filled out from reference TRBV7-2 and TRBJ2-5, the complete variable domain reads GAGVSQSPSNKVTEKGKDVELRCDPISGHTALYWYRQSLGQGLEFLIYFQGNSAPDKSGLPSDRFSAERTGGSVSTLTIQRTQQEDSAVYLCASSHDRGGQETQYFGPGTRLLVL.

The chain employs TRBV2 and TRBJ1-5; the D gene is possibly TRBD1 (5 bases). Trimming shortened V by 5 bases and J by 0 bases, and 23 bases separated the two germline ends. Germline V gene data show CDR1 as SNHLY and CDR2 as FYNNEI. The CDR3 consists of 19 residues. CDR3 sequence reads: CASSTTPGVTDYSNQPQHF. The DNA for the CDR3 is TGTGCCAGCAGTACCACTCCGGGGGTCACAGACTATAGCAATCAGCCCCAGCATTTT.

The rearrangement joins TRBV11-2 to TRBJ2-3, with 8 bases that match TRBD1. The V and J ends lost 7 bases and 7 bases, in that order; junction bases with no gene match: 13. The germline V gene has CDR1 SGHAT and CDR2 FQNNGV. This CDR3 has 15 amino acids. In DNA form, the CDR3 reads TGTGCCAGCACAAGTGGGCAGGGGGCGAGGTATACGCAGTATTTT. It codes for CASTSGQGARYTQYF.

V gene TRBV12-3 or TRBV12-4 combines with J gene TRBJ2-7; the D gene could be TRBD1 or TRBD2 (5 bases each). The J call may be in error: the DNA end matches TRBJ2-5 better. This CDR3 comprises 15 residues. The CDR3 nucleotides are TGTGCCAGCAGTCCGACCGGGGCTGAGGGGGAGACCCAGTACTTC. Amino acid sequence: CASSPTGAEGETQYF.

The CDR3 region is CASSHFTNEKLFF. CDR3 DNA sequence: TGTGCCAGCAGTCACTTTACTAATGAAAAACTGTTTTTT. This chain links TRBV27 with TRBJ1-4; D is uncertain. With 5 bases removed from V and 2 bases from J, the gap between germline ends came to 6 bases. The CDR3 spans 13 residues. The germline CDR1 and CDR2 sequences are MNHEY and SMNVEV (reference sequence).

The rearrangement uses TRBV28 and TRBJ1-5, with D unclear. From germline, CDR1 is MDHEN and CDR2 SYDVKM. Trimming left V 3 bases short and J 7 bases short, with 16 bases between. The CDR3 is 15 residues long. The DNA of the CDR3 is TGTGCCAGCAGTTTGTCCGGGTTGGGAGTCCAGCCCCAGCATTTT. Its translation: CASSLSGLGVQPQHF. Full variable domain (remainder filled in from reference TRBV28 and TRBJ1-5): DVKVTQSSRYLVKRTGEKVFLECVQDMDHENMFWYRQDPGLGLRLIYFSYDVKMKEKGDIPEGYSVSREKKERFSLILESASTNQTSMYLCASSLSGLGVQPQHFGDGTRLSIL.

The chain is built from TRBV5-5 and TRBJ1-4; TRBD1 matches at 7 bases. This CDR3 has 15 amino acids. Germline CDR1 and CDR2: SGHKS and YYEKEE (reference sequence). Trimming at V came to 6 bases and at J to 0 bases, leaving 5 bases not matched to a gene. CDR3 nucleotide sequence: TGTGCCAGCACAGGACAGGCAGCAACTAATGAAAAACTGTTTTTT. It codes for CASTGQAATNEKLFF.

The rearrangement joins TRBV21-1 to TRBJ2-3. TRBV21-1 is listed as a pseudogene. This CDR3 contains 13 residues. In DNA form, the CDR3 reads TGTGCCAGCAGCAAGGAGAGCACAGATACGCAGTATTTT. Translating gives CASSKESTDTQYF.

The CDR3 loop is CASSYSSIGEAFF. DNA for the CDR3: TGTGCCAGCAGTTACTCGAGTATCGGGGAAGCTTTCTTT. This sequence joins TRBV6-5 and TRBJ1-1; no clear D gene. Germline V lookup: CDR1 MNHEY, CDR2 SVGAGI. This CDR3 is built from 13 residues. V lost 0 bases and J 8 bases, leaving 10 bases between the germline ends.

The chain has TRBV20-1 and TRBJ1-1; D ambiguous. V shed 2 bases and J shed 1 base, with 8 bases lying between them. Germline V lookup: CDR1 DFQATT, CDR2 SNEGSKA (reference sequence). CDR3 length equals 13 residues. CDR3: CSARKDPNTEAFF. For the CDR3, the DNA is TGCAGTGCTAGAAAAGACCCGAACACTGAAGCTTTCTTT.

This sequence joins TRBV4-2 and TRBJ2-1; D could derive from TRBD1 or TRBD2 (6 bases each). Between the trimmed V and J ends, which lost 0 bases and 3 bases, there was a span of 12 bases. There are 16 residues in the CDR3. Germline assignment: CDR1 LGHNA and CDR2 YNFKEQ. CDR3 sequence: CASSQDQGTHYNEQFF. Here the CDR3 DNA reads TGTGCCAGCAGCCAAGATCAGGGGACTCACTACAATGAGCAGTTCTTC.

About this clonotype: The junction departs from the called germline gene at one end, perhaps through a read error. The chain joins TRBV27 to TRBJ2-3; 10 bases line up with TRBD2. This CDR3 comprises 17 residues. The germline V gene has CDR1 MNHEY and CDR2 SMNVEV (reference sequence). CDR3 nucleotide sequence: TGTGCCAACAGTCCCCCGGGAGCGGGGGGGGACACAGATACGCAGTATTTT. Its protein product is CANSPPGAGGDTDTQYF.

Only a few counts were recorded for this clonotype. The chain employs TRBV3-1 and TRBJ1-2; D unresolved. The CDR3 extends over 17 amino acids. Looked up from germline, CDR1 is LGHDT and CDR2 is YNNKEL (reference sequence). V lost 0 bases and J lost 2, with 16 bases in between. The CDR3, as DNA: TGTGCCAGCAGCCAAGATTCCCAACCGGGCGCGAACTATGGCTACACCTTC. It specifies CASSQDSQPGANYGYTF.

The chain is built from TRBV5-6 and TRBJ2-5, with D perhaps matching TRBD1 (6 bases). In germline, CDR1 is SGHDT, CDR2 YYEEEE. V was trimmed by 5 bases and J by 5 bases, leaving 25 bases between them. The CDR3 contains 17 residues. The CDR3 loop reads CASRPLGVAGVQETQYF. For the CDR3, the DNA is TGTGCCAGCAGACCGCTGGGGGTAGCAGGGGTACAGGAGACCCAGTACTTC. The full variable domain, its missing parts supplied by reference TRBV5-6 and TRBJ2-5, is DAGVTQSPTHLIKTRGQQVTLRCSPKSGHDTVSWYQQALGQGPQFIFQYYEEEERQRGNFPDRFSGHQFPNYSSELNVNALLLGDSALYLCASRPLGVAGVQETQYFGPGTRLLVL.

The table lists this clonotype with a count of one. The genes are TRBV29-1 and TRBJ2-1; D is possibly TRBD1 or TRBD2 (6 bases each). Germline CDR1 reads SQVTM; CDR2 reads ANQGSEA. Trimming left V 4 bases short and J 9 bases short, with 13 bases between. The CDR3 consists of 12 residues. The CDR3 spells CSVAGAPSEQFF. CDR3 DNA: TGCAGCGTTGCGGGGGCCCCGAGTGAGCAGTTCTTC.